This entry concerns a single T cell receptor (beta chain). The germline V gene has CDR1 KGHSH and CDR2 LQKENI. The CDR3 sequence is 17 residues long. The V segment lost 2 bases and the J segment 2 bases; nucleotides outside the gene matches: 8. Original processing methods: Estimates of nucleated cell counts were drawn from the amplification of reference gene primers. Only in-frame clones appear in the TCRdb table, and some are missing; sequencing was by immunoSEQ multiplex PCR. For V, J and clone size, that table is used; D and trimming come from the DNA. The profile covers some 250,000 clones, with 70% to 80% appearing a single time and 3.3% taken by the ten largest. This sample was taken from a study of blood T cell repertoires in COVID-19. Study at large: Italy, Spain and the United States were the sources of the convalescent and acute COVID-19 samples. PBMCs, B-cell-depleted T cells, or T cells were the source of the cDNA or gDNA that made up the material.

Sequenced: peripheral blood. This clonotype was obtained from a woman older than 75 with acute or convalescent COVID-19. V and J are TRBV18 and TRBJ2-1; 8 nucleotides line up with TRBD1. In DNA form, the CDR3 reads TGTGCCAGCTCACCAAAAAACAGGGGACAGGCCTACAATGAGCAGTTCTTC. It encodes CASSPKNRGQAYNEQFF.